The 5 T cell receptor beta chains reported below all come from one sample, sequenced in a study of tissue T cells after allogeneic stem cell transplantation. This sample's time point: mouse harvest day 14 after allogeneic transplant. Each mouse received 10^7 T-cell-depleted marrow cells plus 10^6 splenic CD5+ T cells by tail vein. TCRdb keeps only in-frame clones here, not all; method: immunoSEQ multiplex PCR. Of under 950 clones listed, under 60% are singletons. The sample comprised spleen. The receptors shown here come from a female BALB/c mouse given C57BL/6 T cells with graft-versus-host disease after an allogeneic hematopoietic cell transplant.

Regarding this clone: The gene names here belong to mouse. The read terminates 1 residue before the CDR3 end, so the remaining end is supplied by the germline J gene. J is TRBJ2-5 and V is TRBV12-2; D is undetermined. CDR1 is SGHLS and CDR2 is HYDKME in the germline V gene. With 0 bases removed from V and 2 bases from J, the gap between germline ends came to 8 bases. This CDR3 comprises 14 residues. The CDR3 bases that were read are TGTGCCAGCTCTCTCGGGCTGTTCCAAGACACCCAGTAC. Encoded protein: CASSLGLFQDTQY. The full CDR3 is CASSLGLFQDTQYF.

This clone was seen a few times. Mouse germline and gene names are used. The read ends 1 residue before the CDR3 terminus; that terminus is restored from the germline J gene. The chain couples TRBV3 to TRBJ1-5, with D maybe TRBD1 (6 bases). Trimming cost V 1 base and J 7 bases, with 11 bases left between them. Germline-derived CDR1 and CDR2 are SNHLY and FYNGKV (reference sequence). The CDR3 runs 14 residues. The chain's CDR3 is CASSLERGRQAPLF. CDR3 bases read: TGTGCCAGCAGCTTAGAACGGGGGCGGCAGGCTCCGCTT.

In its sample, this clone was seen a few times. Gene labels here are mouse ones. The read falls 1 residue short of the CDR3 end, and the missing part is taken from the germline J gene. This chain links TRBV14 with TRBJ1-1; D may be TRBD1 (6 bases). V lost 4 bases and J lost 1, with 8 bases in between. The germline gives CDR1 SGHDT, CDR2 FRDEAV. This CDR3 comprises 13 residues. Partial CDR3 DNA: TGTGCCAGCAGTCTCAGGGGAAACACAGAAGTCTTC. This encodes CASSLRGNTEVF. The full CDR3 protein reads CASSLRGNTEVFF.

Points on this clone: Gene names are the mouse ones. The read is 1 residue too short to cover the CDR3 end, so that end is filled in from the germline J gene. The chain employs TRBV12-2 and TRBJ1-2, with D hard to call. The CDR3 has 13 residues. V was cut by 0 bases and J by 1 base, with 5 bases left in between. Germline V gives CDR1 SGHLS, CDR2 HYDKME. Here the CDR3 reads CASSLDRNSDYTF. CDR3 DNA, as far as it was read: TGTGCCAGCTCTCTCGACCGAAACTCCGACTACACC.

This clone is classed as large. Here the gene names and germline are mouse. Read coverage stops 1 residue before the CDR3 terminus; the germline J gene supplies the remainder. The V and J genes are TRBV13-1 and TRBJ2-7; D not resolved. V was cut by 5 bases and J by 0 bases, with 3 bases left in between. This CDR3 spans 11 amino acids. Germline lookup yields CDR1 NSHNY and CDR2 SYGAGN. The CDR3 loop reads CASRGSYEQYF. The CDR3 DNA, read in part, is TGTGCCAGCAGGGGCTCCTATGAACAGTAC.